This T cell receptor beta chain was identified in a study of T cells in Graves' hyperthyroidism and ophthalmopathy (dated by TCRdb to the late 2010s). Background on the whole study: Peripheral blood was sampled at the time of initial diagnosis, prior to any treatment. A discovery cohort of about a hundred patients, about 40 with Graves' ophthalmopathy and fewer than 65 with stable Graves' hyperthyroidism, was used to find distinguishing TCR V-J signatures. Whether ophthalmopathy could be predicted prospectively was tested in an independent validation cohort made up of under 20 hyperthyroidism patients plus 17 patients who later progressed to ophthalmopathy. For training and testing, the 80 to 100 patients in the discovery cohort were randomly divided in a 7:3 ratio. Thyroid tissue and blood T-cell repertoires from several Graves' hyperthyroidism patients were also compared in the study. Following sampling, methimazole starting at 30 mg daily was given to hyperthyroidism patients, and high-dose intravenous methylprednisolone was given to ophthalmopathy patients. The paper describes TCR Vbeta CDR3 sequencing of 130 to 150 peripheral blood samples, made up of under 50 ophthalmopathy patients, roughly 72 hyperthyroidism patients and approximately 17 progressor patients. Summary of the overall study and its limitations: Most expanded thyroid clonotypes (frequency above 0.001) were also detected in blood, a finding suggesting that blood repertoires may reflect thyroid immune responses. In validation, the model predicted progression to ophthalmopathy with approximately 69% sensitivity and about 73% specificity, a median of 6.5 months before onset. A model built on a 13 V-J signature distinguished ophthalmopathy from stable hyperthyroidism, reaching approximately 89% sensitivity and around 81% specificity in cross-validation and 80%/75% in testing. Sample size was not statistically predetermined, and blinding of investigators to group allocation was not performed.

CDR1 and CDR2 were assigned from the germline V gene as MGHRA and YSYEKL. A distance of 11 bases separates the germline ends of V and J, which lose 3 bases and 0 bases respectively. From its cysteine to its phenylalanine, the CDR3 spans 15 amino acids. Here the CDR3 DNA is all that survives: 45 bases in frame from base 1. The TCR beta CDR3 regions were amplified from the RNA transcripts. A first-round RT-PCR of the TCR CDR3 used the HTBI primer set with the Qiagen OneStep RT-PCR kit. Libraries were constructed in a second round of multiplex PCR, after which size selection and purification were carried out. The libraries were sequenced on an Illumina HiSeq2000 using paired-end 100 bp reads. As for the authors' bioinformatics: SOAPnuke was used to process the raw data, removing reads that contained adapters or uncalled bases, had a mean Phred below 15, or lacked an exact match to the constant primer or identifier. COPE v1.2.5 was used to merge high-quality paired reads, and clonotypes were defined as unique nucleotide sequences. MiTCR v1.1 was used to align the clonotypes against IMGT TRBV, TRBD and TRBJ reference segments. The analysis included only V-J combinations with a frequency above 0.0001, which together covered 98% to 99.2% of the repertoires. The TCS score was defined as F50 (clonal expansion) divided by E x V (chaos), with BLOSUM62-based TCRdist calculated between CDR3 peptides within each V-J. Welch's t-statistics and random forest reduced roughly 540 V-J features to 10 to 15, which were used in a naive Bayes classifier (R e1071). Using fastp at Q25 and MiXCR, TCRdb reprocessed the public reads and kept productive beta chains. When rows share a CDR3 protein, they turn into one entry using the most common DNA and genes. TCRdb, rather than the study authors, made the V and J calls. This sample lists almost 600,000 distinct CDR3 sequences; more than 11% were detected once. The biggest ten clones account for almost 6% of the sample.

Worth noting for this clonotype: The target of this receptor is not known. There are no base qualities to consult, and no much larger clone falls within one base.

Hyperthyroidism patients were newly diagnosed, with disease duration under 2 months, and aged 18 to 65 years. The study excluded patients with uncontrolled infections, other autoimmune diseases, pregnancy or lactation. Diagnoses were based on clinical symptoms, serum thyroxine and TRAb, thyroid ultrasound and orbital computed tomography. For progressor patients, blood was drawn at the first diagnosis of hyperthyroidism, before any ophthalmopathy symptoms had appeared. PBMCs were isolated from approximately 10 ml of fresh peripheral blood by Ficoll-Paque density gradient centrifugation. Progressor patients were first diagnosed with Graves' hyperthyroidism and then developed ophthalmopathy during follow-up. Total RNA was extracted using Trizol reagent, and RNA quality was assessed on an Agilent 2100 Bioanalyzer.

The V and J segments used are TRBV4-1 and TRBJ1-1; confidence is insufficient to name the D gene. The sample comprised blood. This clonotype was sampled from a woman between 25 and 40 years old with Graves' hyperthyroidism that later progressed to Graves' ophthalmopathy. CDR3 region: CASSQSKGMNTEAFF. The DNA reads TGCGCCAGCAGCCAGAGCAAGGGTATGAACACTGAAGCTTTCTTT.